The source of this T cell receptor (beta chain) is a study of T cell clonotyping in hematopoietic cell transplantation. Note on this clone: Its antigen is not known.

Study-wide results and caveats: Recipient TCR diversity dropped after transplant; expanded clonotypes rose from day 30 to 180. CD4 and CD8 repertoire contributions could not be separated without sorting. Higher Inverse Simpson Index values in graft donor and pretransplant recipient predicted broader posttransplant TCR diversity.

CDR3 length: 13 amino acids. Per the germline V gene, CDR1 is SEHNR and CDR2 is FQNEAQ (reference sequence). The J segment lost 6 bases and the V segment lost 1 base, leaving 2 bases of the junction unmatched. Generated by immunoSEQ multiplex PCR, the TCRdb table keeps only in-frame clones and is missing some. Here the sample spans under 5,500 clones, 90% being singletons. The receptor was isolated from a middle-aged man in good health. Some clones in this sample may be carry-over from other donors' samples. Sequences were obtained from peripheral blood mononuclear cells. V and J are TRBV7-9 and TRBJ1-2; 7 bases are a match to TRBD1. CDR3 coding DNA: TGTGCCAGCAGCTTAGGAGGGGGCGATGGCTACACCTTC. Translating it yields CASSLGGGDGYTF.